The 29 T cell receptor beta chains given below trace back to one sample, sequenced in a study of T-cell memory formation after mild COVID-19. Each CDR3 protein gets one entry after TCRdb re-called the 5' RACE reads with MiXCR. The profile shows around 500,000 distinct CDR3 sequences, 15% to 20% of them singletons. Specimen: PBMCs or a T cell subset sorted from them (not recorded which). These receptors were obtained from an adult woman who had mild COVID-19 (a few samples of this study predate the infection). Cell type and time point are not known.

This clonotype was counted at least ten times. The J gene is TRBJ2-3, the V gene TRBV7-2, with 14 bases that match TRBD2. Germline V gene data show CDR1 as SGHTA and CDR2 as FQGNSA. V was clipped by 4 bases and J by 3 bases; unmatched bases: 9. The CDR3 has 18 residues. The CDR3, as DNA: TGTGCCAGCAGCTCGCCCCGAGGGACTAGCGGGAGAACAGATACGCAGTATTTT. This sequence encodes CASSSPRGTSGRTDTQYF.

The rearrangement links TRBV5-6 to TRBJ1-5; D call uncertain. Germline CDR1 SGHDT, CDR2 YYEEEE. Trimming stripped 4 bases from V and 4 bases from J, with 15 bases between. There are 15 residues in the CDR3. CDR3 nucleotide sequence: TGTGCCAGCAGCCGGGGATTTGAAGCTAATCAGCCCCAGCATTTT. It encodes CASSRGFEANQPQHF.

CDR3 residues: CASSQERGTGDEKLFF. CDR3 in DNA: TGCGCCAGCAGCCAAGAAAGAGGGACAGGAGACGAAAAACTGTTTTTT. The chain couples TRBV4-1 to TRBJ1-4; 8 positions match TRBD1. This CDR3 region has 16 residues. CDR1 and CDR2 from the germline V gene are MGHRA and YSYEKL. Trimming at V came to 0 bases and at J to 8 bases, leaving 8 bases not matched to a gene.

This clonotype occurred a few times. J is TRBJ2-3 and V is TRBV7-2; TRBD1 matches 8 bases. The junction had 6 bases not matched to a gene; V was cut back by 4 bases and J by 0 bases. This CDR3 has 16 amino acids. CDR1 is SGHTA and CDR2 is FQGNSA in the germline V gene. CDR3 region: CASSSHRGASTDTQYF. CDR3 in DNA: TGTGCCAGCAGCTCCCACAGGGGGGCGAGCACAGATACGCAGTATTTT.

This clonotype was found many times. The V gene is TRBV20-1, the J gene TRBJ2-4; TRBD2 aligns across 11 bases. The CDR3 totals 18 residues. In germline, CDR1 is DFQATT, CDR2 SNEGSKA (reference sequence). Germline trimming cut 6 bases from V and 8 bases from J; bases unmatched to any gene: 21. The CDR3 region has the DNA TGCAGTGCCAGACCCCTCTCCGGGACTAGCGGTCTCACGGACATTCAGTACTTC. Its protein is CSARPLSGTSGLTDIQYF.

This clonotype was observed a handful of times. The chain links TRBV6-5 to TRBJ1-4, with a tentative D call TRBD1 (5 bases). CDR1 is MNHEY, CDR2 SVGAGI, per germline. The CDR3 length is 15 residues. The V gene lost 0 bases and the J gene lost 6 bases, with 11 bases spanning the gap. The CDR3 spells CASSYSTALHEKLFF. DNA of the CDR3: TGTGCCAGCAGTTACTCGACAGCTCTTCATGAAAAACTGTTTTTT.

The V and J genes are TRBV20-1 and TRBJ1-1; D is possibly TRBD1 (5 bases). Germline V gene data show CDR1 as DFQATT and CDR2 as SNEGSKA (reference sequence). Deletions cut 1 base from V and 7 bases from J, with 13 bases between. The CDR3 spans 13 residues. Written as DNA, the CDR3 is TGCAGTGCTAGAGTTGAGGAGAGGGGTGAAGCTTTCTTT. Protein sequence: CSARVEERGEAFF.

In its sample, this clonotype was seen a few times. CDR3 sequence reads: CASSSGQGALGYGYTF. CDR3 sequence (DNA): TGTGCCAGCAGCTCGGGACAGGGGGCGCTGGGCTATGGCTACACCTTC. This chain joins TRBV7-9 and TRBJ1-2, with TRBD1 matching 12 bases. The CDR3 consists of 16 residues. V shed 4 bases, J shed 4 bases, and the junction held 7 bases outside the gene matches. The germline gives CDR1 SEHNR, CDR2 FQNEAQ (reference sequence).

The CDR3 reads CASSLAPEDGYTF. The CDR3 DNA sequence: TGTGCCAGCAGCTTGGCCCCAGAGGATGGCTACACCTTC. The gene calls are TRBV7-9 and TRBJ1-2, with no clear D. V was clipped by 3 bases and J by 6 bases, with 11 bases between them. Germline-derived CDR1 and CDR2 are SEHNR and FQNEAQ (reference sequence). This CDR3 is built from 13 residues.

The chain is built from TRBV15 and TRBJ2-2, with D perhaps matching TRBD1 (6 bases). This CDR3 is built from 15 residues. In germline, CDR1 is LNHNV, CDR2 YYDKDF (reference sequence). With 0 bases removed from V and 3 bases from J, the gap between germline ends came to 8 bases. The CDR3 region has the DNA TGTGCCACCAGCAGAGACAGGGGCTACACCGGGGAGCTGTTTTTT. Translated: CATSRDRGYTGELFF.

The table lists this clonotype with a few counts. The chain joins TRBV6-2 or TRBV6-3 to TRBJ1-2; D remains unclear. The CDR3 length is 15 residues. V lost 0 bases, J lost 3 bases, and 11 bases lay in between. Germline lookup yields CDR1 MNHEY and CDR2 SVGEGT. CDR3 region: CASSYSSFIDYGYTF. In DNA, the CDR3 is TGTGCCAGCAGTTACTCCAGTTTTATCGACTATGGCTACACCTTC.

This clonotype was seen more than once but under ten times. The V call is TRBV5-1, the J call TRBJ2-6, with D perhaps TRBD1 (6 bases). The CDR3 consists of 17 residues. The ends were cut back, 0 bases at V and 0 bases at J, with 10 bases in the middle. The germline V gene has CDR1 SGHRS and CDR2 YFSETQ. The CDR3 DNA reads TGCGCCAGCAGCTTGGGACAGGCATTCTCTGGGGCCAACGTCCTGACTTTC. This translates into CASSLGQAFSGANVLTF.

This clonotype was observed a handful of times. The chain uses TRBV7-9 and TRBJ1-1, with D perhaps TRBD1 (6 bases). Looked up from germline, CDR1 is SEHNR and CDR2 is FQNEAQ (reference sequence). V shed 0 bases and J shed 8 bases, with 10 bases lying between them. The CDR3 is 13 amino acids. The CDR3 DNA reads as TGTGCCAGCAGCTTAGCAGGACAGCCAGAAGCTTTCTTT. Its translation is CASSLAGQPEAFF.

Only a few counts were recorded for this clonotype. The V and J genes are TRBV15 and TRBJ2-7; 7 bases match TRBD1. The CDR3 consists of 15 residues. With 1 base clipped from V and 0 bases from J, the junction kept 3 bases outside the gene matches. From germline, CDR1 is LNHNV and CDR2 YYDKDF (reference sequence). The CDR3 loop reads CATSRGTGVSYEQYF. The DNA for the CDR3 is TGTGCCACCAGCAGAGGGACAGGCGTCTCCTACGAGCAGTACTTC.

The chain recombines TRBV18 with TRBJ2-3; 12 bases agree with TRBD2. Unmatched junction bases numbered 6, after V lost 3 bases and J lost 2 bases. CDR3 size: 17 residues. Germline CDR1 is KGHSH and CDR2 is LQKENI. CDR3 sequence (DNA): TGTGCCAGCTCACCGGGACTAGCGGGTAGCGTCACAGATACGCAGTATTTT. This gives the protein CASSPGLAGSVTDTQYF.

The chain employs TRBV3-1 and TRBJ2-7; no firm D call. There are 11 residues in the CDR3. V was cut by 5 bases and J by 3 bases, with 5 bases left in between. The germline gives CDR1 LGHDT, CDR2 YNNKEL (reference sequence). The CDR3 region has the DNA TGTGCCAGCAGCGGCGACTACGAGCAGTACTTC. It is translated as CASSGDYEQYF.

Only a few counts were recorded for this clonotype. This rearrangement joins TRBV6-1 to TRBJ2-1; weak D call: TRBD1 (6 bases). This CDR3 has 14 amino acids. Trimming took off 2 bases at V and 6 bases at J, with 11 bases between the two ends. In germline, CDR1 is MNHNS, CDR2 SASEGT. CDR3 sequence: CASSERGRGNEQFF. Written as DNA, the CDR3 is TGTGCCAGCAGTGAAAGAGGCAGGGGCAATGAGCAGTTCTTC.

This clonotype appeared a few times. The chain carries TRBV5-6 and TRBJ2-3; 8 bases agree with TRBD2. Germline trimming cut 5 bases from V and 5 bases from J; bases unmatched to any gene: 7. This CDR3 contains 14 residues. CDR1 and CDR2 (germline): SGHDT, YYEEEE. The CDR3 sequence is CASRKAGGVDTQYF. CDR3 DNA sequence: TGTGCCAGCAGGAAGGCGGGAGGTGTAGATACGCAGTATTTT.

The genes are TRBV7-9 and TRBJ2-7; D not resolved. Germline loops: CDR1 SEHNR, CDR2 FQNEAQ (reference sequence). The CDR3 runs 14 residues. Trimming left V 7 bases short and J 2 bases short, with 15 bases between. CDR3 loop: CASTPRTHAYEQYF. The CDR3 DNA reads TGTGCCAGCACCCCCCGGACGCACGCCTACGAGCAGTACTTC.

At least ten counts were recorded for this clonotype. The chain couples TRBV19 to TRBJ1-4, with D maybe TRBD1 (6 bases). In germline, CDR1 is LNHDA, CDR2 SQIVND (reference sequence). The CDR3 is 15 amino acids. V was trimmed by 7 bases and J by 4 bases, leaving 16 bases between them. CDR3 in DNA: TGTGCCAGTATAAGCGGGACATCTGGTAATGAAAAACTGTTTTTT. Translation gives CASISGTSGNEKLFF.

The chain recombines TRBV5-1 with TRBJ1-1, with D unresolved. This CDR3 is 14 amino acids long. Germline V gives CDR1 SGHRS, CDR2 YFSETQ. Trimming took 3 bases from V and 1 from J, leaving 10 bases between them. CDR3 sequence reads: CASSSLRSNTEAFF. CDR3 nucleotides: TGCGCCAGCAGCTCCCTTCGTTCGAACACTGAAGCTTTCTTT.

This sequence joins TRBV20-1 and TRBJ2-3; 10 nucleotides align to TRBD2. The CDR3 is 16 amino acids. The germline gives CDR1 DFQATT, CDR2 SNEGSKA (reference sequence). V shed 2 bases and J 6 bases; nucleotides not matched to a gene: 11. The CDR3 DNA is TGCAGTGCTAGAAAACTAGCGGGACCTAAGGCGGATACGCAGTATTTT. This codes for CSARKLAGPKADTQYF.

The rearrangement joins TRBV29-1 to TRBJ2-1; D call uncertain. Trimming left V 2 bases short and J 7 bases short, with 3 bases between. The CDR3 has 10 residues. Germline V gene sequence: CDR1 SQVTM, CDR2 ANQGSEA. The CDR3 region has the DNA TGCAGCGTTGAAAGAAATGAGCAGTTCTTC. Residues: CSVERNEQFF.

The chain couples TRBV19 to TRBJ1-5; tentatively, D is TRBD1 (6 bases). Germline V gene sequence: CDR1 LNHDA, CDR2 SQIVND (reference sequence). The length of the CDR3 is 13 residues. V was pared by 9 bases and J by 4 bases, with 13 bases between. The CDR3 coding sequence is TGTGCCAGCGCACAGGGACTTAATCAGCCCCAGCATTTT. Protein: CASAQGLNQPQHF.

This clonotype was detected a few times. The genes are TRBV11-2 and TRBJ2-7; TRBD1 might be the D (6 bases). V was pared by 2 bases and J by 1 base, with 21 bases between. The germline V gene encodes CDR1 SGHAT and CDR2 FQNNGV. The CDR3 runs to 18 residues. The CDR3 is CASSLIASPGTRSYEQYF. Written as DNA, the CDR3 is TGTGCCAGCAGCTTAATAGCTTCTCCCGGGACACGGTCCTACGAGCAGTACTTC. The variable domain in full, with the rest retrieved from reference TRBV11-2 and TRBJ2-7, is EAGVAQSPRYKIIEKRQSVAFWCNPISGHATLYWYQQILGQGPKLLIQFQNNGVVDDSQLPKDRFSAERLKGVDSTLKIQPAKLEDSAVYLCASSLIASPGTRSYEQYFGPGTRLTVT.

Details on this clonotype: This clone may be a read error of a much larger clone one base away. This chain joins TRBV7-2 and TRBJ2-4, with D possibly matching TRBD2 (6 bases). Germline CDR1 reads SGHTA; CDR2 reads FQGNSA. The CDR3 runs to 14 residues. CDR3: CASSLAREQNIRYF. CDR3 sequence (DNA): TGTGCCAGCAGCTTAGCCCGGGAGCAAAACATTCGGTACTTC.

The table lists this clonotype with a few counts. V usage is TRBV18 and J usage is TRBJ1-5; D is possibly TRBD1 (6 bases). CDR3 length equals 17 residues. Trimming left V 2 bases short and J 1 base short, with 15 bases between. From germline, CDR1 is KGHSH and CDR2 LQKENI. The DNA for the CDR3 is TGTGCCAGCTCACCAGAAAAAGTAAGGGGGAGCAATCAGCCCCAGCATTTT. This translates into CASSPEKVRGSNQPQHF.

The V gene is TRBV12-3 or TRBV12-4, the J gene TRBJ2-7; D is uncertain. The CDR3 length is 14 residues. V lost 5 bases, J lost 0 bases, and 11 bases lay in between. The DNA for the CDR3 is TGTGCCAGCAGTACCCCCGACCCCTCCTACGAGCAGTACTTC. This encodes CASSTPDPSYEQYF.

V is TRBV19 and J is TRBJ2-7; D is perhaps TRBD1 (6 bases). V lost 1 base and J 0 bases, leaving 10 bases between the germline ends. This CDR3 contains 15 residues. Germline values: CDR1 LNHDA, CDR2 SQIVND (reference sequence). CDR3 DNA: TGTGCCAGTAGTATAGGGGACATACCCTCCTACGAGCAGTACTTC. Amino acids: CASSIGDIPSYEQYF.